This T cell receptor (beta chain) originates from a study of T-cell reconstitution after alpha-beta-depleted transplantation in children. Study findings and constraints: High day-60 TCRbeta diversity in some patients came from surviving recipient T cells and thymic progenitors.

Preparation of the TCRbeta library used unique molecular identifiers. TCRdb itself ran the PCR reads through MiXCR, one entry per CDR3 protein. Among approximately 980,000 distinct CDR3 sequences listed, roughly 29% were seen once. As regards this clonotype: Its specificity is unknown.

Sequenced material: PBMCs, mostly from graft donor cells, taken 360 days after TCRalphabeta/CD19-depleted stem cell transplant. The TCR originated in a boy in the first two years of life who had a stem cell transplant for SCID, so the T cells may come from the graft donor.

Here the CDR3 reads CATSRAPPGGGTGELFF. The CDR3 coding sequence is TGTGCCACCAGCAGAGCTCCTCCGGGAGGGGGAACCGGGGAGCTGTTTTTT. The V and J genes are TRBV15 and TRBJ2-2; TRBD2 aligns across 8 bases. The V gene's germline CDR1 is LNHNV and CDR2 YYDKDF (reference sequence). This CDR3 has 17 amino acids. The ends lost 1 base at V and 5 bases at J; junction bases unmatched: 9.